Below are 15 T cell receptor beta chains sequenced from a single sample in a study of blood T cell repertoires in COVID-19. Method: immunoSEQ multiplex PCR; TCRdb's copy keeps in-frame clones and lacks some. This table holds tens of thousands of clones, 84% found once. Sequenced sample: peripheral blood. These receptors were obtained from a human donor in a cohort sampled during active COVID-19.

This clone showed up just once. V gene TRBV28 combines with J gene TRBJ1-2; 9 bases match TRBD1. The germline V gene has CDR1 MDHEN and CDR2 SYDVKM. The CDR3 consists of 14 residues. Losses at the gene ends were 3 bases for V and 6 bases for J; bases not matched to a gene: 5. The chain's CDR3 is CASSFGTGYDGYTF. The DNA of the CDR3 is TGTGCCAGCAGTTTCGGGACAGGGTACGATGGCTACACCTTC.

The chain uses TRBV19 and TRBJ2-7; D not certain. Germline CDR1 is LNHDA and CDR2 is SQIVND (reference sequence). The CDR3 is made up of 15 amino acids. Deletions cut 4 bases from V and 0 bases from J, with 13 bases between. The DNA of the CDR3 is TGTGCCAGTAGTACCTCCCCAAGGAGCTCCTACGAGCAGTACTTC. Protein: CASSTSPRSSYEQYF.

This chain connects TRBV18 to TRBJ2-7; maybe TRBD2 (6 bases). The CDR3 contains 16 residues. Trimming cost V 0 bases and J 0 bases, with 12 bases left between them. The germline gives CDR1 KGHSH, CDR2 LQKENI. As DNA, the CDR3 is TGTGCCAGCTCACCACCGACCTTTAGCGGCTCCTACGAGCAGTACTTC. This gives the protein CASSPPTFSGSYEQYF.

The rearrangement joins TRBV30 to TRBJ1-5, with a possible D match to TRBD1 (5 bases). From germline, CDR1 is GTSNPN and CDR2 SVGIG (reference sequence). This CDR3 has 12 amino acids. V was trimmed by 1 base and J by 7 bases, leaving 8 bases between them. The CDR3 coding sequence is TGTGCCTGGAGTGGGGGGGAACAGCCCCAGCATTTT. Its translation: CAWSGGEQPQHF. The whole variable domain, filled in from reference TRBV30 and TRBJ1-5, reads SQTIHQWPATLVQPVGSPLSLECTVEGTSNPNLYWYRQAAGRGLQLLFYSVGIGQISSEVPQNLSASRPQDRQFILSSKKLLLSDSGFYLCAWSGGEQPQHFGDGTRLSIL.

This chain uses TRBV29-1 with TRBJ1-3, with D possibly TRBD1 on 5 matching bases. Germline values: CDR1 SQVTM, CDR2 ANQGSEA. This CDR3 is built from 14 residues. Trimming cost V 8 bases and J 4 bases, with 18 bases left between them. CDR3 in amino acids: CSSIRVVGGNTIYF. Written as DNA, the CDR3 is TGCAGCTCTATCAGGGTAGTGGGAGGAAACACCATATATTTT. Using reference TRBV29-1 and TRBJ1-3 for the parts outside the CDR3, the full variable domain is SAVISQKPSRDICQRGTSLTIQCQVDSQVTMMFWYRQQPGQSLTLIATANQGSEATYESGFVIDKFPISRPNLTFSTLTVSNMSPEDSSIYLCSSIRVVGGNTIYFGEGSWLTVV.

J is TRBJ2-7 and V is TRBV29-1, with a possible D match to TRBD1 (5 bases). Per germline, CDR1 SQVTM and CDR2 ANQGSEA. The CDR3 consists of 14 residues. V was pared by 4 bases and J by 5 bases, with 18 bases between. The CDR3 DNA reads as TGCAGCGTTGCGAGTGCGTCAGGGAAAGACGAGCAGTACTTC. This sequence encodes CSVASASGKDEQYF.

This chain connects TRBV7-8 to TRBJ2-7; the match to TRBD1 covers 7 bases. Germline V CDR1 and CDR2: SGHVS, FQNEAQ. The junction had 8 bases not matched to a gene; V was cut back by 7 bases and J by 2 bases. This CDR3 spans 14 amino acids. CDR3 sequence reads: CASTPTGMAYEQYF. CDR3 in DNA: TGTGCCAGCACCCCGACAGGGATGGCCTACGAGCAGTACTTC.

V gene TRBV6-5 combines with J gene TRBJ1-1; 7 bases line up with TRBD1. This CDR3 region has 15 residues. The junction had 7 bases not matched to a gene; V was cut back by 5 bases and J by 1 base. CDR1 MNHEY and CDR2 SVGAGI come from the germline V gene. CDR3 loop: CASSNLGGSNTEAFF. In nucleotides, the CDR3 is TGTGCCAGCAGTAATCTAGGGGGCTCGAACACTGAAGCTTTCTTT.

The chain carries TRBV6-4 and TRBJ2-3; possible D gene TRBD2, 6 bases. V lost 6 bases, J lost 5 bases, and 18 bases lay in between. CDR3 size: 15 residues. Germline V gene lookup returns CDR1 MRHNA and CDR2 SNTAGT. The DNA of the CDR3 is TGTGCCAGCAGGATCGGGGGAATCAAGGGAGATACGCAGTATTTT. This translates into CASRIGGIKGDTQYF.

The chain's CDR3 is CASSLAAGRGSNSPLHF. CDR3 coding DNA: TGCGCCAGCAGCTTGGCCGCGGGCCGAGGGAGTAATTCACCCCTCCACTTT. The V gene is TRBV5-1, the J gene TRBJ1-6, with D unclear. The V end lost 0 bases, the J end lost 6 bases, and 16 bases lay between the germline ends. The CDR3 is 17 residues long. From germline, CDR1 is SGHRS and CDR2 YFSETQ.

This chain connects TRBV9 to TRBJ1-3; maybe TRBD1 (6 bases). The CDR3 has 15 residues. The V end was cut by 0 bases, the J end by 4 bases, with 11 bases between. Germline CDR1 is SGDLS and CDR2 is YYNGEE. The CDR3 nucleotides read TGTGCCAGCAGCGTAGTTGGGGGCGCGGGAAACACCATATATTTT. It encodes CASSVVGGAGNTIYF.

The gene calls are TRBV7-6 and TRBJ2-1; TRBD2 aligns across 9 bases. Trimming removed 1 base from V and 8 bases from J; junction bases left unmatched: 6. The CDR3 runs 15 residues. Germline loops: CDR1 SGHVS, CDR2 FNYEAQ. DNA of the CDR3: TGTGCCAGCAGCTTAGGTAGCGGGGGTGTGGATGAGCAGTTCTTC. It codes for CASSLGSGGVDEQFF.

In this sample, this clone turned up once. The chain recombines TRBV3-1 (or the pseudogene TRBV3-2) with TRBJ2-3, with 12 bases aligning to TRBD2. The ends lost 0 bases at V and 5 bases at J; junction bases unmatched: 6. The germline gives CDR1 LGHDT, CDR2 YNNKEL (reference sequence). This CDR3 has 17 residues. CDR3 DNA sequence: TGTGCCAGCAGCCAAGACCCTAGCGGGGGGGCCTTAGATACGCAGTATTTT. Its translation is CASSQDPSGGALDTQYF.

This clone was seen more than once but under ten times. The genes are TRBV6-6 and TRBJ1-2; no reliable D call. Trimming left V 3 bases short and J 6 bases short, with 8 bases between. The CDR3 spans 12 residues. The germline V gene encodes CDR1 MNHNY and CDR2 SVGAGI (reference sequence). The chain's CDR3 is CASSYKGDGYTF. CDR3 DNA sequence: TGTGCCAGCAGTTATAAAGGAGATGGCTACACCTTC.

The rearrangement joins TRBV4-1 to TRBJ2-1, with D perhaps matching TRBD2 (9 bases). CDR3 size: 21 residues. Between the trimmed V and J ends, which lost 2 bases and 0 bases, there was a span of 26 bases. Germline V gene sequence: CDR1 MGHRA, CDR2 YSYEKL. As DNA, the CDR3 is TGCGCCAGCAGCCAACGTCAGGGGGCGTCTAGCGGGAAGAGCTCCTACAATGAGCAGTTCTTC. As protein: CASSQRQGASSGKSSYNEQFF.